Shown below are 24 T cell receptor beta chains from a single sample sequenced in a study of T cells in narcolepsy. Sequencing was performed with immunoSEQ multiplex PCR; in TCRdb, only in-frame clones are kept and a portion is missing. The profile shows tens of thousands of clones, 79% of them singletons. The sequenced material came from memory (CD45RA-) CD4+ T cells from blood. These receptors came from a human donor in good health.

The V call is TRBV28, the J call TRBJ2-7; 8 nucleotides align to TRBD1. Germline V gene lookup returns CDR1 MDHEN and CDR2 SYDVKM. The CDR3 runs to 15 residues. Unmatched junction bases numbered 8, after V lost 7 bases and J lost 0 bases. CDR3: CASKPEQGGSYEQYF. The CDR3 DNA sequence: TGTGCCAGCAAACCTGAACAGGGGGGCTCCTACGAGCAGTACTTC. The complete variable domain, with remaining parts taken from reference TRBV28 and TRBJ2-7, reads DVKVTQSSRYLVKRTGEKVFLECVQDMDHENMFWYRQDPGLGLRLIYFSYDVKMKEKGDIPEGYSVSREKKERFSLILESASTNQTSMYLCASKPEQGGSYEQYFGPGTRLTVT.

V is TRBV11-1 and J is TRBJ2-3; the D is unclear. V lost 3 bases to trimming and J lost 5 bases, with 12 bases between them. The CDR3 has 14 residues. The germline V gene encodes CDR1 SGHAT and CDR2 FQDESV (reference sequence). CDR3 bases: TGTGCCAGCAGCTTGGCCCTCACTGGAGATACGCAGTATTTT. This encodes CASSLALTGDTQYF.

This chain connects TRBV7-8 to TRBJ1-3; D is unclear. Germline V lookup: CDR1 SGHVS, CDR2 FQNEAQ. The CDR3 consists of 13 residues. With 2 bases removed from V and 4 bases from J, the gap between germline ends came to 6 bases. The CDR3, as DNA: TGTGCCAGCAGCTTACGGATGGGAAACACCATATATTTT. Its protein is CASSLRMGNTIYF.

This clone occurred once. The V call is TRBV19, the J call TRBJ1-1; no clear D. The CDR3 covers 14 residues. Germline lookup yields CDR1 LNHDA and CDR2 SQIVND (reference sequence). Trimming left V 6 bases short and J 3 bases short, with 14 bases between. The CDR3: CASRLNGVDTEAFF. DNA of the CDR3: TGTGCCAGTAGGCTCAATGGGGTTGACACTGAAGCTTTCTTT. Filled out from reference TRBV19 and TRBJ1-1, the complete variable domain reads DGGITQSPKYLFRKEGQNVTLSCEQNLNHDAMYWYRQDPGQGLRLIYYSQIVNDFQKGDIAEGYSVSREKKESFPLTVTSAQKNPTAFYLCASRLNGVDTEAFFGQGTRLTVV.

The CDR3 loop is CASSLGGQGNEQYF. The CDR3 DNA follows: TGTGCCAGCAGCTTAGGGGGACAGGGAAACGAGCAGTACTTC. This chain connects TRBV7-2 to TRBJ2-7, with 9 nucleotides matching TRBD1. Per germline, CDR1 SGHTA and CDR2 FQGNSA. Trimming took 1 base from V and 5 from J; bases not matched to a gene: 3. The CDR3 length is 14 residues.

The chain is built from TRBV2 and TRBJ2-3; D gene unclear. Per germline, CDR1 SNHLY and CDR2 FYNNEI. The length of the CDR3 is 13 residues. The V and J ends lost 7 bases and 5 bases respectively, with 13 bases between them. CDR3 in amino acids: CASKGSGVDTQYF. The CDR3 bases are TGTGCCAGCAAGGGCTCGGGTGTAGATACGCAGTATTTT.

This clone has only one observation. J is TRBJ1-1 and V is TRBV2; D remains unclear. V was pared by 7 bases and J by 5 bases, with 14 bases between. The CDR3 is 13 residues long. Germline values: CDR1 SNHLY, CDR2 FYNNEI. CDR3 region: CASKSGLATEAFF. CDR3 nucleotide sequence: TGTGCCAGCAAAAGTGGCCTCGCGACTGAAGCTTTCTTT.

The chain combines TRBV2 with TRBJ2-1, with TRBD2 identical over 11 bases. Germline values: CDR1 SNHLY, CDR2 FYNNEI. V lost 2 bases to trimming and J lost 6 bases; unmatched junction nucleotides: 12. The CDR3 length is 18 residues. CDR3 loop: CASSELFPPLAGVNEQFF. The CDR3 nucleotides read TGTGCCAGCAGTGAATTGTTTCCCCCACTAGCGGGGGTCAATGAGCAGTTCTTC.

This chain connects TRBV5-1 to TRBJ1-6; 10 bases map to TRBD1. Trimming took 4 bases from V and 9 from J; bases not matched to a gene: 10. The CDR3 length is 16 residues. The germline V gene encodes CDR1 SGHRS and CDR2 YFSETQ. The CDR3: CASSRGTGDLGSPLHF. The CDR3 DNA follows: TGCGCCAGCAGCCGGGGGACAGGGGATTTGGGTTCACCCCTCCACTTT.

The chain is built from TRBV15 and TRBJ1-2; TRBD1 matches 11 bases. The V gene end was trimmed by 0 bases and the J gene end by 7 bases; junction bases not matched to a gene: 7. The CDR3 length is 16 residues. CDR1 LNHNV and CDR2 YYDKDF come from the germline V gene (reference sequence). CDR3 nucleotide sequence: TGTGCCACCAGCAGAGATCTGGGGACAGGGGGGAGTGGCTACACCTTC. Translated, it gives CATSRDLGTGGSGYTF.

This clone was seen a few times. The rearrangement links TRBV6-1 to TRBJ1-1; D not certain. Germline CDR1 and CDR2: MNHNS and SASEGT. CDR3 size: 14 residues. The V end was cut by 9 bases, the J end by 0 bases, with 14 bases between. The CDR3 is CASELREMNTEAFF. CDR3 nucleotide sequence: TGTGCCAGTGAATTACGGGAGATGAACACTGAAGCTTTCTTT.

The J gene is TRBJ1-1, the V gene TRBV7-3; D is ambiguous. CDR1 SGHTA and CDR2 FQGTGA come from the germline V gene. The length of the CDR3 is 15 residues. V lost 4 bases and J 6 bases, leaving 18 bases between the germline ends. CDR3 sequence: CASSSERVKSAEAFF. The CDR3, as DNA: TGTGCCAGCAGCTCCGAGAGGGTGAAATCCGCTGAAGCTTTCTTT.

The table lists this clone with a few counts. The chain employs TRBV6-6 and TRBJ1-1; D unresolved. Germline lookup yields CDR1 MNHNY and CDR2 SVGAGI (reference sequence). The V end was cut by 5 bases, the J end by 1 base, with 8 bases between. This CDR3 is 13 amino acids long. The CDR3 DNA reads as TGTGCCAGCAGTGTGACGGAGAACACTGAAGCTTTCTTT. This encodes CASSVTENTEAFF.

This chain uses TRBV7-8 with TRBJ1-4, with 7 bases identical to TRBD1. This CDR3 spans 16 amino acids. Losses at the gene ends were 2 bases for V and 4 bases for J; bases not matched to a gene: 7. Germline CDR1 and CDR2: SGHVS and FQNEAQ. CDR3 protein: CASSLNRGGDNEKLFF. As DNA, the CDR3 is TGTGCCAGCAGCTTAAACAGGGGCGGGGATAATGAAAAACTGTTTTTT.

This chain joins TRBV10-2 and TRBJ2-7; 11 bases align to TRBD1. V lost 9 bases and J lost 2; bases outside the gene matches: 3. The CDR3 is 13 amino acids. CDR1 and CDR2 (germline): WSHSY, SAAADI. CDR3 sequence (DNA): TGCGCCAGTAAGGGACAGGGGGCCTACGAGCAGTACTTC. Amino acid sequence: CASKGQGAYEQYF.

The V call is TRBV6-5, the J call TRBJ2-6; the D gene could be TRBD1 or TRBD2 (5 bases each). CDR1 is MNHEY, CDR2 SVGAGI, per germline. Trimming removed 3 bases at V and 4 bases at J, with 10 bases between. The CDR3 is 15 amino acids. For the CDR3, the DNA is TGTGCCAGCAGTTATGGGGGAGCCGGGGCCAACGTCCTGACTTTC. Translation gives CASSYGGAGANVLTF.

The V and J genes are TRBV6-4 and TRBJ2-3, with D possibly called TRBD1 or TRBD2 (6 bases each). Per germline, CDR1 MRHNA and CDR2 SNTAGT. This CDR3 contains 16 residues. V was cut by 8 bases and J by 3 bases, with 21 bases left in between. The CDR3: CASGGVGGPGTDTQYF. The CDR3 DNA reads TGTGCCAGCGGGGGCGTGGGAGGACCTGGAACAGATACGCAGTATTTT.

The V call is TRBV9, the J call TRBJ2-3; D may be TRBD2 (5 bases). This CDR3 spans 17 amino acids. Trimming shortened V by 4 bases and J by 6 bases, and 24 bases separated the two germline ends. Germline V gene sequence: CDR1 SGDLS, CDR2 YYNGEE. The CDR3 is CASSPLGGVNPGDTQYF. As DNA, the CDR3 is TGTGCCAGCAGCCCACTAGGAGGCGTGAACCCCGGGGATACGCAGTATTTT.

This sequence joins TRBV27 and TRBJ1-5, with D tentatively TRBD1 (6 bases). The V end lost 6 bases, the J end lost 3 bases, and 15 bases lay between the germline ends. The CDR3 consists of 15 residues. The V gene's germline CDR1 is MNHEY and CDR2 SMNVEV (reference sequence). As DNA, the CDR3 is TGTGCCAGCAGGATACACAGGGTTAACAATCAGCCCCAGCATTTT. Translating gives CASRIHRVNNQPQHF.

J is TRBJ1-1 and V is TRBV2; D unresolved. CDR1 and CDR2 from the germline V gene are SNHLY and FYNNEI. The CDR3 has 14 residues. Trimming cost V 3 bases and J 1 base, with 9 bases left between them. The CDR3 coding sequence is TGTGCCAGCAGTGACCGGACTGGGAACACTGAAGCTTTCTTT. This sequence encodes CASSDRTGNTEAFF.

This clone was seen a few times. V gene TRBV19 combines with J gene TRBJ1-5; D unresolved. The CDR3 length is 13 residues. Deletions cut 4 bases from V and 3 bases from J, with 7 bases between. CDR1 and CDR2 from the germline V gene are LNHDA and SQIVND (reference sequence). The CDR3 coding sequence is TGTGCCAGTAGTACGGGGTACAATCAGCCCCAGCATTTT. Protein product: CASSTGYNQPQHF.

This chain connects TRBV28 to TRBJ1-1, with 11 bases lining up with TRBD1. This CDR3 region has 17 residues. V trimming: 6 bases; J trimming: 8 bases; junction bases outside the gene matches: 17. Germline-derived CDR1 and CDR2 are MDHEN and SYDVKM. The CDR3 DNA reads TGTGCCAGCAGGTACACCTCCGGGACAGGGGGTACTATAGAAGCTTTCTTT. Translating gives CASRYTSGTGGTIEAFF.

V is TRBV7-2 and J is TRBJ1-1, with D unresolved. V dropped 2 bases and J dropped 3 bases, with 13 bases sitting between them. The CDR3 runs 15 residues. Germline loops: CDR1 SGHTA, CDR2 FQGNSA. Here the CDR3 DNA reads TGTGCCAGCAGCTTATTCCCCGGCAGATACACTGAAGCTTTCTTT. Translating gives CASSLFPGRYTEAFF.

The V call is TRBV28, the J call TRBJ2-3; D is unclear. CDR3 size: 13 residues. Trimming stripped 7 bases from V and 0 bases from J, with 8 bases between. CDR1 is MDHEN and CDR2 is SYDVKM in the germline V gene. CDR3 sequence reads: CASMSISTDTQYF. In DNA form, the CDR3 reads TGTGCCAGCATGAGCATTAGCACAGATACGCAGTATTTT.